This T cell receptor beta chain was captured by sequencing in a study of CD39 and CD103 CD8 tumor-infiltrating T cells. Study overall: An ovarian cancer patient and two HNSCC patients had repertoire comparisons shown. Regarding the study as a whole: Compared with DN, SP and blood memory CD8, DP TILs appeared more oligoclonal. DP TIL clonotypes were rarely found in blood or uninvolved lymph node.

From germline, CDR1 is SSHAT and CDR2 FNYEAQ (reference sequence). V trimming: 3 bases; J trimming: 1 base; junction bases outside the gene matches: 1. The CDR3 has 15 residues. Concerning this clone: What it binds is unknown.

CD8+CD4-CD45RA- cells, CCR7-positive or negative, formed the memory CD8 sort. The protocol was immunoSEQ multiplex PCR, while the TCRdb copy is restricted to in-frame clones and leaves out a portion. The repertoire holds about 4,600 clones, approximately 70% seen once, with more than 10% in the top ten. This receptor was obtained from a human donor with head and neck squamous cell carcinoma. Material for sequencing was CD8+ T cells sorted from blood. As for subset: total memory CD8 T cells (CD45RA-CCR7+/-) from blood or uninvolved lymph node. The chain couples TRBV7-7 to TRBJ2-2; TRBD1 agrees at 8 bases. In DNA, the CDR3 is TGTGCCAGCAGCTTCGGGACAGGGAACACCGGGGAGCTGTTTTTT. It encodes CASSFGTGNTGELFF.